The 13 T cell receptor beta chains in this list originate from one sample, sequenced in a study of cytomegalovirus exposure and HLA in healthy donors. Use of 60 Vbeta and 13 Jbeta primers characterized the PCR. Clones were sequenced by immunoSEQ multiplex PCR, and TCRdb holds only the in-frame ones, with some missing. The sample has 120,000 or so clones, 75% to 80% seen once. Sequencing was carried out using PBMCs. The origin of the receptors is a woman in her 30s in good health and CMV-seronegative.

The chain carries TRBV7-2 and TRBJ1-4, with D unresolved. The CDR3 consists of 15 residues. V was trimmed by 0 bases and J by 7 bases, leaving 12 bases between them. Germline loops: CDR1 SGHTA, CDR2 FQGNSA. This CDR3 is CASSLANGVGEKLFF. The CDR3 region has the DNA TGTGCCAGCAGCTTAGCGAACGGGGTCGGTGAAAAACTGTTTTTT. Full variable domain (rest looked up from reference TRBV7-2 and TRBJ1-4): GAGVSQSPSNKVTEKGKDVELRCDPISGHTALYWYRQSLGQGLEFLIYFQGNSAPDKSGLPSDRFSAERTGGSVSTLTIQRTQQEDSAVYLCASSLANGVGEKLFFGSGTQLSVL.

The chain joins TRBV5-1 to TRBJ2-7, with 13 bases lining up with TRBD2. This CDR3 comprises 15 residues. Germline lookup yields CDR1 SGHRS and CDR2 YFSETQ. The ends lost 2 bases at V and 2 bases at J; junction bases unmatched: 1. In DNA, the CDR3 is TGCGCCAGCAGCTTAGGACTAGCGGGGGCCTACGAGCAGTACTTC. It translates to CASSLGLAGAYEQYF.

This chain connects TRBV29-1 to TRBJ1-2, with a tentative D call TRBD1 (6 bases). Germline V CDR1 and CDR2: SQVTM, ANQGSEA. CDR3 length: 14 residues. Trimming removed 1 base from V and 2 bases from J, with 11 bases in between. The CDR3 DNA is TGCAGCGTTGAAGCCAGGGGCCTGAACTATGGCTACACCTTC. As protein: CSVEARGLNYGYTF.

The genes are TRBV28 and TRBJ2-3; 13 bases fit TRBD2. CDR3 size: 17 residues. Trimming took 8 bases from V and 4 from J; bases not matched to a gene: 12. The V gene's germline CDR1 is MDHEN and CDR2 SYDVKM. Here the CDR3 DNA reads TGTGCCAGCGTACTAGCGGGAGGGCCAGTAGAACCAGATACGCAGTATTTT. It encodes CASVLAGGPVEPDTQYF.

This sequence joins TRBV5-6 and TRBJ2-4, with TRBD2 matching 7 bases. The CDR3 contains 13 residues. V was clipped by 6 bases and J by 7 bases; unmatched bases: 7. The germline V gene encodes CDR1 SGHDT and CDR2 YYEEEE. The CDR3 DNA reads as TGTGCCAGCACCACCGCCGGGAGGAACATTCAGTACTTC. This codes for CASTTAGRNIQYF.

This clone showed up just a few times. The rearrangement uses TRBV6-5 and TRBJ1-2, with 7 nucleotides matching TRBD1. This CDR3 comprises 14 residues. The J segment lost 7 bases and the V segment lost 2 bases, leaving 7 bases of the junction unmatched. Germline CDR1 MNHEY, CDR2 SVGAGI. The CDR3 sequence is CASSYGAGGRGYTF. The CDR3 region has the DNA TGTGCCAGCAGTTACGGTGCAGGGGGTCGTGGCTACACCTTC.

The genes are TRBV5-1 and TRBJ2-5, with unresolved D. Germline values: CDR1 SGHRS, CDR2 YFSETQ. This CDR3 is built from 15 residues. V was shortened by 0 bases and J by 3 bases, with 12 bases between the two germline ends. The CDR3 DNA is TGCGCCAGCAGCTTGGTTGTTGGCAGGAAAGAGACCCAGTACTTC. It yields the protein CASSLVVGRKETQYF.

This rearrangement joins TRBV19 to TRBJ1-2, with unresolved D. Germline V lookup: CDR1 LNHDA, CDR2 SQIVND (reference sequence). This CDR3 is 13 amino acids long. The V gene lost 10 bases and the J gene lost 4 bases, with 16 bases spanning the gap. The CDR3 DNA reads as TGTGCCACCGAGGACGTACGGGGCTATGGCTACACCTTC. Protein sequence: CATEDVRGYGYTF. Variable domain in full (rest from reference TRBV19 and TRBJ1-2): DGGITQSPKYLFRKEGQNVTLSCEQNLNHDAMYWYRQDPGQGLRLIYYSQIVNDFQKGDIAEGYSVSREKKESFPLTVTSAQKNPTAFYLCATEDVRGYGYTFGSGTRLTVV.

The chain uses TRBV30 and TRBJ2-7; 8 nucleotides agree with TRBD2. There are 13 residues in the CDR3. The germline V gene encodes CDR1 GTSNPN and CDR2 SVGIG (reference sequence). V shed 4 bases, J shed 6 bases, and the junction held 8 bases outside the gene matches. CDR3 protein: CAWKYREGAEQYF. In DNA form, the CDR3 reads TGTGCCTGGAAATACCGGGAGGGTGCCGAGCAGTACTTC.

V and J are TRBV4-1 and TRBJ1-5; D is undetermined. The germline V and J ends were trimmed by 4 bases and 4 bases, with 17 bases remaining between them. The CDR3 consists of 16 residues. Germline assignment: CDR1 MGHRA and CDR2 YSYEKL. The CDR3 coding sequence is TGCGCCAGCAGCCGCGATACGAAGGGAGGTAATCAGCCCCAGCATTTT. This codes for CASSRDTKGGNQPQHF.

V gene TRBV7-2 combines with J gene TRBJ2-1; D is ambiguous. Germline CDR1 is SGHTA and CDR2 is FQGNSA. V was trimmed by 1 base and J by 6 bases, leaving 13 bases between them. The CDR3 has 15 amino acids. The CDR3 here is CASSLDSLRLNEQFF. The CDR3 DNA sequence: TGTGCCAGCAGCTTAGACTCTTTGCGCCTCAATGAGCAGTTCTTC.

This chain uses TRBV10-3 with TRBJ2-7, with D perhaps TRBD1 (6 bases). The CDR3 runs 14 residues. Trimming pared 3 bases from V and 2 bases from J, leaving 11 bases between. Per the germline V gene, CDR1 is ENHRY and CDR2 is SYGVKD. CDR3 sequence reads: CAISDGQGPYEQYF. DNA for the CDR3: TGTGCCATCAGTGATGGGCAGGGGCCCTACGAGCAGTACTTC.

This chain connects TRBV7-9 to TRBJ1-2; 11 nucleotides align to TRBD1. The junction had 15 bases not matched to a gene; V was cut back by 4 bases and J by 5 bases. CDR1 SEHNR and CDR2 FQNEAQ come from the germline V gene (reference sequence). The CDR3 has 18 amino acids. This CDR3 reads CASSSRTGGGLQAYGYTF. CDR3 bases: TGTGCCAGCAGCTCAAGGACAGGGGGCGGCCTTCAAGCTTATGGCTACACCTTC.